A selection of T cell receptor beta chains follows, all from one sample in a study of cytomegalovirus exposure and HLA in healthy donors. Some clones are missing from TCRdb's copy, which holds only in-frame ones; the method was immunoSEQ multiplex PCR. The sample consists of 85,000 to 130,000 clones, around 76% of them appearing once. The sample consisted of PBMCs. These receptors were taken from a woman aged 45-65 years in good health and CMV-seropositive. Both conserved end residues are part of each CDR3. The D gene is left open where the match is weak. The size of a clone is reported for some rows only, either as once, few or many, or as a class for expanded clones.

V gene	J gene	clone size	D gene	CDR3 protein	CDR3 DNA
TRBV28	TRBJ1-3	NA	NA	CASSPNLRTVGNTIYF	TGTGCCAGCAGTCCTAACCTCCGGACAGTCGGAAACACCATATATTTT
TRBV5-4	TRBJ2-7	NA	TRBD2	CASSPRTSGAYEQYF	TGTGCCAGCAGTCCAAGGACTAGCGGGGCCTACGAGCAGTACTTC
TRBV9	TRBJ2-3	NA	NA	CASSSGGNPYSTDTQYF	TGTGCCAGCAGCTCTGGGGGGAACCCTTACAGCACAGATACGCAGTATTTT
TRBV6-1	TRBJ2-1	NA	TRBD2	CASSELAGGPSEQFF	TGTGCCAGCAGTGAACTAGCGGGGGGGCCGAGTGAGCAGTTCTTC
TRBV5-4	TRBJ1-1	NA	NA	CASSRSRNTEAFF	TGTGCCAGCAGCCGCTCGCGGAACACTGAAGCTTTCTTT
TRBV7-9	TRBJ2-3	NA	NA	CASSLGLRQAPKDTQYF	TGTGCCAGCAGCTTAGGCCTCCGACAGGCTCCTAAGGATACGCAGTATTTT
TRBV13	TRBJ2-1	few	TRBD2	CASSLGGGNLGNEQFF	TGTGCCAGCAGCTTGGGCGGGGGGAACCTAGGCAATGAGCAGTTCTTC
TRBV28	TRBJ2-7	NA	NA	CASSGGPHEQYF	TGTGCCAGCAGTGGTGGGCCTCACGAGCAGTACTTC
TRBV28	TRBJ2-2	NA	TRBD1	CASSSGTGAVGELFF	TGTGCCAGCAGTTCCGGGACAGGGGCGGTCGGGGAGCTGTTTTTT
TRBV6-1	TRBJ1-1	few	NA	CASSVGNSLYTEAFF	TGTGCCAGCAGTGTCGGTAACAGCTTATACACTGAAGCTTTCTTT
TRBV13	TRBJ1-1	NA	NA	CASSLRGRDTEAFF	TGTGCCAGCAGCTTAAGGGGGAGGGACACTGAAGCTTTCTTT
TRBV2	TRBJ2-3	NA	NA	CASRGGASTDTQYF	TGTGCCAGCAGGGGGGGGGCATCCACAGATACGCAGTATTTT
TRBV7-3	TRBJ2-6	NA	NA	CASSPAGQTSGANVLTF	TGTGCCAGCAGCCCCGCGGGACAGACCTCTGGGGCCAACGTCCTGACTTTC
TRBV20-1	TRBJ2-7	NA	NA	CSARVATQYF	TGCAGTGCTAGAGTAGCCACGCAGTACTTC
TRBV9	TRBJ1-1	NA	NA	CASSVGWGHTGTEAFF	TGTGCCAGCAGCGTAGGGTGGGGACACACGGGAACTGAAGCTTTCTTT
TRBV6-5	TRBJ2-1	NA	TRBD2	CASSHRGGADEQFF	TGTGCCAGCAGCCACCGGGGGGGGGCGGATGAGCAGTTCTTC
TRBV5-1	TRBJ2-1	NA	NA	CASSLASGRNEQFF	TGCGCCAGCAGCTTGGCCTCGGGTCGTAATGAGCAGTTCTTC
TRBV2	TRBJ1-2	once	TRBD1	CASRGQYGYTF	TGTGCCAGCAGGGGACAGTATGGCTACACCTTC
TRBV7-2	TRBJ1-3	NA	NA	CASSLLPGERANTIYF	TGTGCCAGCAGCCTCCTCCCGGGGGAAAGGGCAAACACCATATATTTT
TRBV27	TRBJ2-5	NA	TRBD2	CASSLLRGREQYF	TGTGCCAGCAGTTTATTACGGGGGAGGGAGCAGTACTTC